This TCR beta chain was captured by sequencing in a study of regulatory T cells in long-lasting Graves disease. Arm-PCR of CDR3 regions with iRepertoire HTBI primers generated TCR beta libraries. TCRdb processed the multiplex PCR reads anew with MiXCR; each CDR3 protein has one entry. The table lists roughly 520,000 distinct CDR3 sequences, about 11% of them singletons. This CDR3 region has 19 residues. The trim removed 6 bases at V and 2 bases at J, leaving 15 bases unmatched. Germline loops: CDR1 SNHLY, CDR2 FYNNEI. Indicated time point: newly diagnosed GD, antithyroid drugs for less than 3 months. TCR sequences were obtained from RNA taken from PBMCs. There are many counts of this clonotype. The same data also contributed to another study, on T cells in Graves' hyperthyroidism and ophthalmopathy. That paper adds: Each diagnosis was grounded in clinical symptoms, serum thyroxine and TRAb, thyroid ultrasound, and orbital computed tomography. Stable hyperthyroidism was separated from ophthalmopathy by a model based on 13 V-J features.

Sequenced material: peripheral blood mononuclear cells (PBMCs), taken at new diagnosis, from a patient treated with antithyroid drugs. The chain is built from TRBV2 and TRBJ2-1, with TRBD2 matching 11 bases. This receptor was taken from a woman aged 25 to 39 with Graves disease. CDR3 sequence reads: CASSPQSGLAGFTYNEQFF. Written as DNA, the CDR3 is TGTGCCAGCAGCCCCCAGAGCGGACTAGCGGGTTTTACCTACAATGAGCAGTTCTTC.